This T cell receptor beta chain was profiled in a study of T cell repertoires and Cas9 in healthy adults. Across the whole study: Characterization of SpCas9-reactive CD4 and CD8 T cells covered multi-effector potency, cytotoxicity and lineage. Study-level findings and limits: In vitro, SpCas9-reactive Tregs were reported to curb effector T cell proliferation and function.

Generated by immunoSEQ multiplex PCR, the TCRdb table keeps only in-frame clones and is missing some. In the table there are over 20,000 clones, about 89% of which are singletons. Comment on this clone: Antigen: not known.

The V gene lost 3 bases and the J gene lost 2 bases, with 14 bases spanning the gap. Per germline, CDR1 LNHDA and CDR2 SQIVND (reference sequence). The CDR3 extends over 16 amino acids. The chain links TRBV19 to TRBJ1-3; D is possibly TRBD1 (5 bases). The sequence was collected from a human donor in good health. The sequenced material came from CD4+ effector T cells (CD127+, CD25-, CD137-, CD154-) from PBMCs; culture status not recorded. CDR3 protein: CASSIGGGITGNTIYF. DNA of the CDR3: TGTGCCAGTAGTATCGGGGGAGGGATAACTGGAAACACCATATATTTT.